The present entry profiles one T cell receptor (beta chain) with its context. No antigen is known for it. Unique molecular identifiers were used to barcode this TCRbeta library. TCRdb re-called the PCR reads through MiXCR, storing one row per CDR3 protein. The repertoire consists of around 960,000 distinct CDR3 sequences, with roughly 29% occurring once and the leading ten covering roughly 28%. The CDR3 runs to 15 residues. Germline V CDR1 and CDR2: MNHEY, SMNVEV (reference sequence). V dropped 5 bases and J dropped 3; count of bases not matched to a gene: 8. This record comes from a study of T-cell reconstitution after alpha-beta-depleted transplantation in children. Study-level results: In some patients, recipient T cells and intrathymic progenitors surviving conditioning explained high day-60 diversity. The main origin of T-cell counts and diversity one year after transplant was newly produced T cells.

The specimen comprised PBMCs, mostly from graft donor cells, sampled 360 days after TCRalphabeta/CD19-depleted stem cell transplant. This TCR was sampled from a boy in the first two years of life who had a stem cell transplant for SCID, so the T cells may come from the graft donor. V usage is TRBV27 and J usage is TRBJ2-7; TRBD1 matches at 9 bases. For the CDR3, the DNA is TGTGCCAGCAGTGCCTACAGGGGGCCCGGCTACGAGCAGTACTTC. It encodes CASSAYRGPGYEQYF.